This note documents a single TCR beta chain sequence. What antigen it recognizes has not been identified. No much larger clone exists at a distance of one base, and base qualities are not known. The label giving this sample's time point can be read as: baseline before first vaccination. The vaccinee samples were drawn from two UK trials, COV001 and COV002, one of which was a single-blind randomized controlled phase 2/3 trial testing AZD1222 (ChAdOx1 nCoV-19) in healthy adults. Trial participant PBMC samples were collected at day 0 and day 28 after the second dose for TCRbeta chain sequencing. The CDR3, cysteine through phenylalanine, is 13 amino acids long. The kept DNA is CDR3 alone, 39 bases in frame from the first base. A distance of 7 bases separates the germline ends of V and J, which lose 0 bases and 4 bases respectively. CDR1 and CDR2 are read off the germline V gene (reference sequence) as LGHDT and YNNKEL.

These data belong to a study of T cell responses to AZD1222 COVID-19 vaccine (dated by TCRdb to about 2021). At the level of the whole study: AZD1222 recipients given second doses at about 4 weeks or at about 12 weeks were pooled, since spike-specific TCR depth and breadth were not found to differ between the two schedules. TCR sequencing was performed for some 250 trial participants, of whom 207 were given two doses of AZD1222 and some 25 were given two doses of MenACWY control vaccine. Enrollment into the trials was organized by age into subgroups of 18-55, 56-69 and 70-plus years, and those subgroups contained about 160, 30 and 59 TCR-sequenced participants, respectively. Overall study outcomes, separate from this receptor: Spike-specific TCR breadth and depth rose significantly after two AZD1222 doses compared with day 0 and with MenACWY recipients. Because no day 14 peak-response samples were available, repertoires were characterized only after the peak T cell response. Nearly half of unique spike-specific TCRs reportedly recognized epitopes outside regions mutated in the B.1.351 and B.1.1.7 variants. CD4 TCRs associated with the vaccine covered the entire spike protein, and the dominant responses were in regions 160-218 and 743-854. In the small 56-69-year group, the increase in depth fell short of significance, most likely because of low power. Most participants were white British and females outnumbered males, and the authors suggested that clonal diversity may have been underestimated. Conclusions about previously exposed vaccinees are limited because only five to seven AZD1222 recipients were SARS-CoV-2 seropositive at baseline.

The CDR3 regions of human TCRbeta chains were analyzed by immunosequencing. Concerning the study's data processing: TCRs in the repertoires were matched against a reference library of SARS-CoV-2-specific TCRs that had been generated with the MIRA antigen-specificity platform. Breadth was defined as the fraction of unique TCRs that were SARS-CoV-2-associated. Depth was defined as the fraction of total T cells that were SARS-CoV-2-associated. Using the MIRA data, every spike-specific TCR was mapped to the spike region that the TCR reacted to and assigned to either a CD4 or a CD8 class. Log10-transformed breadth and depth values were compared by one-way ANOVA with Sidak's multiple comparisons tests. The table comes from immuneACCESS by way of TCRdb, which keeps in-frame sequences with V and J called. Part of the clones is missing from these tables; in studies checked, under half for an unresolved V gene and the rest for unknown reasons. The D gene and trimming were derived from the DNA, and the V and J assignments and clone size from that table. Here the sample has some 120,000 clones; less than 90% occur a single time. Less than 30% of the sample comes from the top ten.

Source: peripheral blood, taken on day 0 of AZD1222 vaccination. This receptor was taken from an adult in good health. In this chain, TRBV3-1 (or the pseudogene TRBV3-2) is recombined with TRBJ2-7, with no confident D gene call. The nucleotide sequence reads TGTGCCAGCAGCCAAGATCCAAGTTACGAGCAGTACTTC. This yields the protein CASSQDPSYEQYF.